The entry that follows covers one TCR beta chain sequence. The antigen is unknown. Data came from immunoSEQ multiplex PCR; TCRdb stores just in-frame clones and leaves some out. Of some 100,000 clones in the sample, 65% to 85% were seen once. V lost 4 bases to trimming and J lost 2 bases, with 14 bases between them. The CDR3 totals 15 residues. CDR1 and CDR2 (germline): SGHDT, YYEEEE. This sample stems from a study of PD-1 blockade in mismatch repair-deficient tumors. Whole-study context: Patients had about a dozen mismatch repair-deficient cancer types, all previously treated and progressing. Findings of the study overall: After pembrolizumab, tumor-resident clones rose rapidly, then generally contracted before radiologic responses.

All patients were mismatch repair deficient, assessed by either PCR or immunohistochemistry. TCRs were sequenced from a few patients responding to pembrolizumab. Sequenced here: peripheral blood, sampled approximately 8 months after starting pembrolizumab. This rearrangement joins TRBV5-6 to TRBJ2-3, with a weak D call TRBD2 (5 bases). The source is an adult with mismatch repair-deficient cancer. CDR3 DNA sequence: TGTGCCAGCAGCGAGTCGGGAAGCTTCACAGATACGCAGTATTTT. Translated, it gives CASSESGSFTDTQYF.